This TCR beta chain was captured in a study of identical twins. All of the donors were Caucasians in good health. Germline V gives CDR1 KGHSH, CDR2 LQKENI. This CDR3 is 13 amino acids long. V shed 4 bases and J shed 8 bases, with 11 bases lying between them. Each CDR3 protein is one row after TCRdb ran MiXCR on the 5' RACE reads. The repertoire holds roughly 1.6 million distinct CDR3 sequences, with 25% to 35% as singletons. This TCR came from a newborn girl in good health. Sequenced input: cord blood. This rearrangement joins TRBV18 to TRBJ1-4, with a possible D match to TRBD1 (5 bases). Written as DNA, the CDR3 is TGTGCCAGCTCACGTGGGACCGCAGAAAAACTGTTTTTT. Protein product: CASSRGTAEKLFF.